Below are 9 T cell receptor beta chains sequenced from a single sample in a study of shared clonotypes between healthy human individuals. TCRdb keeps only in-frame clones here, not all; method: immunoSEQ multiplex PCR. The sample contains around 2,000,000 clones, about 95% of which appear only once. Positively selected for CCR7, the CD45RO-negative cells used as naive CD8 cells excluded terminally differentiated effector memory CD45RA+ cells. Sequencing was performed on naive CD8+ T cells sorted from blood. The receptors derive from a man younger than 35 in good health.

The genes are TRBV10-2 and TRBJ2-3; D unclear. The germline V and J ends were trimmed by 8 bases and 0 bases, with 12 bases remaining between them. The CDR3 length is 14 residues. CDR1 and CDR2 from the germline V gene are WSHSY and SAAADI. The DNA for the CDR3 is TGCGCCAGCCAGCCAGTTCCTAGCACAGATACGCAGTATTTT. As protein: CASQPVPSTDTQYF.

The chain links TRBV11-2 to TRBJ2-7; D may be TRBD1 (5 bases). V was cut by 4 bases and J by 3 bases, with 16 bases left in between. Germline CDR1 is SGHAT and CDR2 is FQNNGV. The CDR3 is made up of 15 amino acids. CDR3 in amino acids: CASSSYSTENYEQYF. The CDR3 DNA reads as TGTGCCAGCAGCTCTTACTCGACAGAAAACTACGAGCAGTACTTC. Full variable domain (missing parts from reference TRBV11-2 and TRBJ2-7): EAGVAQSPRYKIIEKRQSVAFWCNPISGHATLYWYQQILGQGPKLLIQFQNNGVVDDSQLPKDRFSAERLKGVDSTLKIQPAKLEDSAVYLCASSSYSTENYEQYFGPGTRLTVT.

The chain links TRBV28 to TRBJ1-5, with TRBD1 identical over 7 bases. V was clipped by 5 bases and J by 3 bases; unmatched bases: 4. Per the germline V gene, CDR1 is MDHEN and CDR2 is SYDVKM. The CDR3 consists of 14 residues. Written as DNA, the CDR3 is TGTGCCAGCAGTCCCGGGACAGACAATCAGCCCCAGCATTTT. Protein product: CASSPGTDNQPQHF.

J is TRBJ1-1 and V is TRBV5-1; D is uncertain. CDR3 length: 13 residues. Germline CDR1 and CDR2: SGHRS and YFSETQ. Trimming pared 5 bases from V and 1 base from J, leaving 9 bases between. The CDR3 DNA reads as TGCGCCAGCAGGTTCGAGGGGAACACTGAAGCTTTCTTT. As protein: CASRFEGNTEAFF.

The rearrangement uses TRBV7-2 and TRBJ1-2; D remains ambiguous. The V end was cut by 4 bases, the J end by 0 bases, with 6 bases between. Germline V gene sequence: CDR1 SGHTA, CDR2 FQGNSA. CDR3 length: 13 amino acids. For the CDR3, the DNA is TGTGCCAGCAGCTCAACAGCTAACTATGGCTACACCTTC. Translating it yields CASSSTANYGYTF. The variable domain in full, completed from reference TRBV7-2 and TRBJ1-2, reads GAGVSQSPSNKVTEKGKDVELRCDPISGHTALYWYRQSLGQGLEFLIYFQGNSAPDKSGLPSDRFSAERTGGSVSTLTIQRTQQEDSAVYLCASSSTANYGYTFGSGTRLTVV.

The V call is TRBV2, the J call TRBJ2-7, with a weak D call TRBD1 (6 bases). V dropped 5 bases and J dropped 0 bases, with 14 bases sitting between them. Germline-derived CDR1 and CDR2 are SNHLY and FYNNEI. This CDR3 spans 15 amino acids. CDR3 sequence reads: CASSSRTVISYEQYF. The CDR3 DNA is TGTGCCAGCAGTTCCCGGACAGTTATCTCCTACGAGCAGTACTTC.

A single count supports this clone. This chain connects TRBV27 to TRBJ1-4; D ambiguous. CDR3 length: 14 amino acids. Looked up from germline, CDR1 is MNHEY and CDR2 is SMNVEV (reference sequence). With 3 bases removed from V and 6 bases from J, the gap between germline ends came to 11 bases. CDR3: CASSFRGNDEKLFF. The CDR3 region has the DNA TGTGCCAGCAGTTTTCGAGGGAATGATGAAAAACTGTTTTTT.

On this clone: In the same sample, other DNA sequences code for this CDR3. The chain recombines TRBV5-1 with TRBJ2-7, with D possibly being TRBD2 (7 bases). This CDR3 has 14 residues. Germline lookup yields CDR1 SGHRS and CDR2 YFSETQ. Trimming took 4 bases from V and 3 from J, leaving 14 bases between them. CDR3 amino acids: CASSLEGGYYEQYF. CDR3 bases: TGCGCCAGCAGCCTAGAGGGGGGGTACTACGAGCAGTACTTC.

This clone occurred once. Distinct nucleotide sequences in the sample also encode this CDR3. The genes are TRBV5-4 and TRBJ1-2; TRBD1 aligns across 9 bases. After removal of 3 bases from V and 4 bases from J, the junction contained 4 bases not matched to a gene. Germline CDR1 and CDR2: SGHNT and YYREEE (reference sequence). The CDR3 has 14 residues. The CDR3 DNA sequence: TGTGCCAGCAGCTCACAGGGGGCGGGCTATGGCTACACCTTC. Its translation is CASSSQGAGYGYTF.